These 19 T cell receptor beta chains share one sample of origin, sequenced in a study of T-cell memory formation after mild COVID-19. TCRdb re-called the 5' RACE reads with MiXCR, one entry per CDR3 protein. The table shows approximately 400,000 distinct CDR3 sequences, with less than 25% occurring only once. Sequencing was done on a sample of PBMCs or a T cell subset sorted from them (not recorded which). Receptors were obtained from an adult woman who had mild COVID-19 (a few samples of this study predate the infection). Cell type and time point are not known.

This clonotype was detected a few times. The gene calls are TRBV18 and TRBJ1-2; a possible D gene is TRBD1 (5 bases). The CDR3 is 15 residues long. Germline lookup yields CDR1 KGHSH and CDR2 LQKENI. Trimming pared 2 bases from V and 8 bases from J, leaving 18 bases between. CDR3 sequence reads: CASSPTDSLAKGYTF. The CDR3 DNA reads as TGTGCCAGCTCACCAACTGACAGCCTAGCTAAGGGCTACACCTTC. The whole variable domain, remainder taken from reference TRBV18 and TRBJ1-2, is NAGVMQNPRHLVRRRGQEARLRCSPMKGHSHVYWYRQLPEEGLKFMVYLQKENIIDESGMPKERFSAEFPKEGPSILRIQQVVRGDSAAYFCASSPTDSLAKGYTFGSGTRLTVV.

This clonotype was detected only a few times. The rearrangement joins TRBV27 to TRBJ2-3; tentatively, D is TRBD1 or TRBD2 (6 bases each). This CDR3 is 11 amino acids long. Germline V CDR1 and CDR2: MNHEY, SMNVEV (reference sequence). CDR3 loop: CATLGGRSQYF. The DNA for the CDR3 is TGTGCTACATTGGGGGGCCGTTCGCAGTATTTT.

The rearrangement joins TRBV12-3 or TRBV12-4 to TRBJ2-3, with D unresolved. V was clipped by 4 bases and J by 4 bases, with 9 bases between them. This CDR3 is built from 13 residues. CDR3 sequence reads: CASSWVVADTQYF. Here the CDR3 DNA reads TGTGCCAGCAGTTGGGTGGTGGCAGATACGCAGTATTTT.

The chain uses TRBV29-1 and TRBJ2-2; D perhaps matches TRBD1 (6 bases). V was shortened by 7 bases and J by 6 bases, with 12 bases between the two germline ends. The CDR3 runs 12 residues. Germline V gives CDR1 SQVTM, CDR2 ANQGSEA. In nucleotides, the CDR3 is TGCAGCGCGACAGGAATCCCCGGGGAGCTGTTTTTT. Translating it yields CSATGIPGELFF.

In its sample, this clonotype was seen a few times. The chain couples TRBV12-3 or TRBV12-4 to TRBJ2-5; D not certain. V lost 7 bases, J lost 5 bases, and 8 bases lay in between. This CDR3 contains 11 residues. The CDR3 loop is CASMVSETQYF. The CDR3 DNA sequence: TGTGCCAGCATGGTCAGCGAGACCCAGTACTTC.

The chain is built from TRBV5-1 and TRBJ2-7; D gene uncertain. Looked up from germline, CDR1 is SGHRS and CDR2 is YFSETQ. V gave up 0 bases and J gave up 2 bases, with 9 bases separating them. The CDR3 spans 14 residues. CDR3 in amino acids: CASSLAEVPYEQYF. CDR3 in DNA: TGCGCCAGCAGCTTGGCCGAGGTTCCCTACGAGCAGTACTTC.

The V and J genes are TRBV29-1 and TRBJ2-3, with 7 bases fitting TRBD2. The CDR3 covers 14 residues. The V gene end was trimmed by 4 bases and the J gene end by 1 base; junction bases not matched to a gene: 5. The germline V gene has CDR1 SQVTM and CDR2 ANQGSEA. CDR3 DNA: TGCAGCGTTGGAGCTAGCGGAGGCACAGATACGCAGTATTTT. Amino acid sequence: CSVGASGGTDTQYF.

The chain joins TRBV5-6 to TRBJ2-1; D is undetermined. With 2 bases removed from V and 8 bases from J, the gap between germline ends came to 11 bases. Germline values: CDR1 SGHDT, CDR2 YYEEEE. The CDR3 is 13 residues long. CDR3 region: CASSFPGFHEQFF. In DNA form, the CDR3 reads TGTGCCAGCAGCTTTCCCGGCTTTCATGAGCAGTTCTTC.

This chain uses TRBV5-1 with TRBJ2-1; D perhaps matches TRBD1 (6 bases). V was pared by 0 bases and J by 3 bases, with 10 bases between. The CDR3 extends over 15 amino acids. CDR1 is SGHRS and CDR2 is YFSETQ in the germline V gene. CDR3: CASSLAQGIYNEQFF. The CDR3 DNA reads as TGCGCCAGCAGCTTGGCGCAGGGGATCTACAATGAGCAGTTCTTC. The full variable domain, with the rest looked up from reference TRBV5-1 and TRBJ2-1, is KAGVTQTPRYLIKTRGQQVTLSCSPISGHRSVSWYQQTPGQGLQFLFEYFSETQRNKGNFPGRFSGRQFSNSRSEMNVSTLELGDSALYLCASSLAQGIYNEQFFGPGTRLTVL.

V usage is TRBV27 and J usage is TRBJ1-4; no reliable D call. Trimming pared 5 bases from V and 0 bases from J, leaving 7 bases between. The CDR3 has 14 residues. Germline V gene sequence: CDR1 MNHEY, CDR2 SMNVEV (reference sequence). The CDR3 DNA reads as TGTGCCAGCAGTACGCTTGCAACTAATGAAAAACTGTTTTTT. As protein: CASSTLATNEKLFF.

This rearrangement joins TRBV6-4 to TRBJ2-3, with 10 bases lining up with TRBD2. With 5 bases clipped from V and 2 bases from J, the junction kept 4 bases outside the gene matches. The CDR3 sequence is 15 residues long. Germline CDR1 is MRHNA and CDR2 is SNTAGT. Here the CDR3 reads CASSRLAGFTDTQYF. The CDR3 bases are TGTGCCAGCAGTCGACTAGCGGGTTTCACAGATACGCAGTATTTT.

The table lists this clonotype with a few counts. The V and J genes are TRBV5-6 and TRBJ1-5, with a weak D call TRBD1 (6 bases). Trimming removed 4 bases from V and 4 bases from J, with 15 bases in between. The germline V gene encodes CDR1 SGHDT and CDR2 YYEEEE. This CDR3 contains 15 residues. The CDR3 is CASSLGQFPNQPQHF. The CDR3 region has the DNA TGTGCCAGCAGCCTTGGACAGTTTCCTAATCAGCCCCAGCATTTT.

The chain carries TRBV10-3 and TRBJ1-1; 10 bases align to TRBD1. This CDR3 comprises 14 residues. The J segment lost 6 bases and the V segment lost 6 bases, leaving 7 bases of the junction unmatched. In germline, CDR1 is ENHRY, CDR2 SYGVKD. In nucleotides, the CDR3 is TGTGCCATCAGAGGGACAGGGGTTGTGCCTGAAGCTTTCTTT. Translation: CAIRGTGVVPEAFF.

Comments on this clonotype: The junction and the germline gene differ at one end; a read error may be behind it. This CDR3 reads CASTRGRGPYIEQFF. As DNA, the CDR3 is TGTGCCAGCACTAGGGGGCGCGGGCCTTACATTGAGCAGTTCTTC. The V call is TRBV2, the J call TRBJ2-1, with 7 bases that match TRBD1. Per germline, CDR1 SNHLY and CDR2 FYNNEI. The CDR3 totals 15 residues.

This clonotype was seen only a few times. The chain joins TRBV5-6 to TRBJ2-2, with D perhaps matching TRBD1 (6 bases). CDR1 and CDR2 from the germline V gene are SGHDT and YYEEEE. The CDR3 is made up of 16 amino acids. Trimming removed 0 bases at V and 2 bases at J, with 11 bases between. Written as DNA, the CDR3 is TGTGCCAGCAGCTTGGTGACAGGACGTAACACCGGGGAGCTGTTTTTT. As protein: CASSLVTGRNTGELFF.

The chain uses TRBV6-2 or TRBV6-3 and TRBJ2-7; 11 bases match TRBD1. This CDR3 has 15 residues. The germline V gene encodes CDR1 MNHEY and CDR2 SVGEGT. The V segment lost 2 bases and the J segment 2 bases; nucleotides outside the gene matches: 2. This CDR3 reads CASSYAGQGAYEQYF. CDR3 DNA sequence: TGTGCCAGCAGTTACGCGGGACAGGGGGCCTACGAGCAGTACTTC.

Only a few counts were recorded for this clonotype. J is TRBJ2-7 and V is TRBV7-2; a possible D gene is TRBD2 (6 bases). Germline loops: CDR1 SGHTA, CDR2 FQGNSA. The CDR3 spans 15 residues. V lost 4 bases and J 3 bases, leaving 16 bases between the germline ends. The CDR3 DNA follows: TGTGCCAGCAGCTCACTACGGGGACTTGTCTACGAGCAGTACTTC. This gives the protein CASSSLRGLVYEQYF.

The table lists this clonotype with a few counts. The chain recombines TRBV18 with TRBJ2-3; TRBD1 matches 7 bases. This CDR3 region has 16 residues. The germline V gene has CDR1 KGHSH and CDR2 LQKENI. The V gene end was trimmed by 5 bases and the J gene end by 0 bases; junction bases not matched to a gene: 8. The DNA of the CDR3 is TGTGCCAGCTCATCTGACGAGGGGGCTAGCACAGATACGCAGTATTTT. It specifies CASSSDEGASTDTQYF.

This chain uses TRBV7-2 with TRBJ2-1, with TRBD1 matching over 7 bases. This CDR3 contains 16 residues. J was trimmed by 7 bases and V by 5 bases; bases with no gene match: 14. Germline CDR1 and CDR2: SGHTA and FQGNSA. Here the CDR3 DNA reads TGTGCCAGCAGCCCCAGCTACAGGGGTGAAAGGAATGAGCAGTTCTTC. Protein sequence: CASSPSYRGERNEQFF.